This TCR beta chain was documented in a study of cytomegalovirus exposure and HLA in healthy donors. Per the germline V gene, CDR1 is PRHDT and CDR2 is FYEKMQ (reference sequence). The CDR3 is 13 amino acids. V lost 6 bases and J lost 7, with 16 bases in between. The PCR had 60 Vbeta and 13 Jbeta primers. The assay was immunoSEQ multiplex PCR, and TCRdb's table has in-frame clones only and misses some. This sample carries about 200,000 clones, roughly 77% of them seen once, and the ten largest clones take approximately 0.4%. J is TRBJ2-7 and V is TRBV13; maybe TRBD1 (6 bases). Specimen: PBMCs. This clonotype was obtained from a male donor in good health and CMV-seropositive. Written as DNA, the CDR3 is TGTGCCAGCAGGAGCAGGGGTTGGGAAGAGCAGTACTTC. Translation gives CASRSRGWEEQYF.